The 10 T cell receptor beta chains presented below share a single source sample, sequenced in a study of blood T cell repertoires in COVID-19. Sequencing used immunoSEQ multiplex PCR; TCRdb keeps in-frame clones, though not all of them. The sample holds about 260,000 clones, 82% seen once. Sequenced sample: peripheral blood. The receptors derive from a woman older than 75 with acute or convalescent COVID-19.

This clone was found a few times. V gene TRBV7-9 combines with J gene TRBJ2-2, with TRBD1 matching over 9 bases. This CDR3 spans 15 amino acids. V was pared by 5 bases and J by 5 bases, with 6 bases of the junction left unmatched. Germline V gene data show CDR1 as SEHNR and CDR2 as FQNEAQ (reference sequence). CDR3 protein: CASSTQGARTGELFF. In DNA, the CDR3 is TGTGCCAGCAGCACACAGGGGGCAAGGACCGGGGAGCTGTTTTTT. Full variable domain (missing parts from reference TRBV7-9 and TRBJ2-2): DTGVSQNPRHKITKRGQNVTFRCDPISEHNRLYWYRQTLGQGPEFLTYFQNEAQLEKSRLLSDRFSAERPKGSFSTLEIQRTEQGDSAMYLCASSTQGARTGELFFGEGSRLTVL.

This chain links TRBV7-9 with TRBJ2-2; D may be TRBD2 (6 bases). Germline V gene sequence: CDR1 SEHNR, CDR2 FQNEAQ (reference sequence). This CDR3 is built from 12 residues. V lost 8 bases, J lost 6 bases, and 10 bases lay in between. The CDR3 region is CASGGVAGELFF. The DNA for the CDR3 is TGTGCCAGCGGCGGGGTTGCCGGGGAGCTGTTTTTT. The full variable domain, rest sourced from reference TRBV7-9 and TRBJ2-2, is DTGVSQNPRHKITKRGQNVTFRCDPISEHNRLYWYRQTLGQGPEFLTYFQNEAQLEKSRLLSDRFSAERPKGSFSTLEIQRTEQGDSAMYLCASGGVAGELFFGEGSRLTVL.

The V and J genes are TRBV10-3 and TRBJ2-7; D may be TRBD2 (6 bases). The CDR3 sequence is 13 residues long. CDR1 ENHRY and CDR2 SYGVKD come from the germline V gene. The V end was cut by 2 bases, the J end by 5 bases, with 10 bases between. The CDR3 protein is CAISERERDEQYF. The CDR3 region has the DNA TGTGCCATCAGTGAGCGGGAGCGGGACGAGCAGTACTTC.

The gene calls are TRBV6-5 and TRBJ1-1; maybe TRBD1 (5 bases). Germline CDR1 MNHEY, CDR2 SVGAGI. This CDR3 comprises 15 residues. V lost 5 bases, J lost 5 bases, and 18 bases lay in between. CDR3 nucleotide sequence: TGTGCCAGCAGTAGATACAGCGGGGGTTGGACTGAAGCTTTCTTT. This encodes CASSRYSGGWTEAFF.

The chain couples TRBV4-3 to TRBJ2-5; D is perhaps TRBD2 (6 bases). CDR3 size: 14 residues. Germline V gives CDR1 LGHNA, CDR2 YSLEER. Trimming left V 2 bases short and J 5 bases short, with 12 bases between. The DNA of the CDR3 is TGCGCCAGCAGCCAAAGGCTTGGGGGGGAGACCCAGTACTTC. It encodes CASSQRLGGETQYF.

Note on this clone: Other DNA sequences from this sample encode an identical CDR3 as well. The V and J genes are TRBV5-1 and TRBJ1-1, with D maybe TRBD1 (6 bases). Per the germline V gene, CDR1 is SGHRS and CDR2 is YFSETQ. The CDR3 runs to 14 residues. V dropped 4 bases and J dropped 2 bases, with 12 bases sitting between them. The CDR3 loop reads CASSPTTGNTEAFF. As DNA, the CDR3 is TGCGCCAGCAGCCCCACGACAGGTAACACTGAAGCTTTCTTT.

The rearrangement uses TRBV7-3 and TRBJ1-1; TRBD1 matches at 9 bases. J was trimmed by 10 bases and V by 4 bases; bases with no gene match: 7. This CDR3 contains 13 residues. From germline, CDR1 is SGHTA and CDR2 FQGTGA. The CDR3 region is CASSSGQGFRAFF. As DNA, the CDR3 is TGTGCCAGCAGCTCCGGACAGGGGTTTCGAGCTTTCTTT.

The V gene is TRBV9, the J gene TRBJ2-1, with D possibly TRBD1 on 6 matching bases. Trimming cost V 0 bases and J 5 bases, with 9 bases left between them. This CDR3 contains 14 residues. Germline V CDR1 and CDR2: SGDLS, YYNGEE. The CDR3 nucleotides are TGTGCCAGCAGCGTAGTGGGGGCTGACAATGAGCAGTTCTTC. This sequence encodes CASSVVGADNEQFF.

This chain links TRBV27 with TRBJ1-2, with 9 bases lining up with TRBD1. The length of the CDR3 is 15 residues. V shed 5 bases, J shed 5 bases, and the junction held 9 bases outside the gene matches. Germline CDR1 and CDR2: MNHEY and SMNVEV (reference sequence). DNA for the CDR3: TGTGCCAGCAGTGAAACGGACAGGGGTCGTTATGGCTACACCTTC. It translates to CASSETDRGRYGYTF.

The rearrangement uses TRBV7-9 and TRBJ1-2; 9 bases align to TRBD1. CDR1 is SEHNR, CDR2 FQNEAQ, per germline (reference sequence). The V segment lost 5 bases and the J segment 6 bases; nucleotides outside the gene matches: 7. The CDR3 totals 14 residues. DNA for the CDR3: TGTGCCAGCAGCCATACACAGGGGGCGGATGGCTACACCTTC. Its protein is CASSHTQGADGYTF. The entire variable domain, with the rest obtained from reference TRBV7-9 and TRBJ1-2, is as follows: DTGVSQNPRHKITKRGQNVTFRCDPISEHNRLYWYRQTLGQGPEFLTYFQNEAQLEKSRLLSDRFSAERPKGSFSTLEIQRTEQGDSAMYLCASSHTQGADGYTFGSGTRLTVV.